The rows below give T cell receptor beta chains drawn from one sample of a study of beta chain features in type 1 diabetes. Generated by immunoSEQ multiplex PCR, the TCRdb table keeps only in-frame clones and is missing some. There are some 410,000 clones in the sample; about 15% occur only once, and 0.035% to 0.04% lies in the top ten. The sequencing sample was made of naive CD4+ T cells from blood. The receptors originated from a man aged 25 to 40 in good health. Each CDR3 is given with its conserved first and last residue. A D gene is named only where the DNA matches it firmly. Some rows have no size entry. The others give once, few or many, or a class for an expanded clone.

j_gene | d_gene | abundance | v_gene | CDR3aa | CDR3nt
TRBJ2-5 | TRBD2 | few | TRBV6-6 | CASSHPSGGAGETQYF | TGTGCCAGCAGCCACCCTAGCGGGGGGGCAGGGGAGACCCAGTACTTC
TRBJ2-2 | . | . | TRBV10-3 | CANSGLNTGELFF | TGTGCCAATAGCGGCTTGAACACCGGGGAGCTGTTTTTT
TRBJ2-2 | TRBD1 | few | TRBV5-4 | CASSLTGTGNTGELFF | TGTGCCAGCAGCTTAACCGGGACAGGCAACACCGGGGAGCTGTTTTTT
TRBJ2-3 | . | . | TRBV7-2 | CASSLGQGGDTQYF | TGTGCCAGCAGCTTAGGACAGGGAGGTGATACGCAGTATTTT
TRBJ1-6 | . | few | TRBV7-2 | CASSFPGVVENSPLHF | TGTGCCAGCAGCTTCCCAGGGGTTGTGGAAAATTCACCCCTCCACTTT
TRBJ1-1 | . | . | TRBV30 | CAWSVGWLNTEAFF | TGTGCCTGGAGTGTGGGGTGGTTGAACACTGAAGCTTTCTTT
TRBJ2-2 | TRBD1 | . | TRBV10-3 | CAINPGQGSGGELFF | TGTGCCATCAATCCGGGACAGGGATCCGGCGGGGAGCTGTTTTTT
TRBJ2-5 | . | . | TRBV7-2 | CASSRQGGETQYF | TGTGCCAGCAGCCGCCAGGGGGGCGAGACCCAGTACTTC
TRBJ1-1 | TRBD1 | few | TRBV30 | CAWNPGQGNTEAFF | TGTGCCTGGAATCCGGGACAGGGGAACACTGAAGCTTTCTTT
TRBJ2-2 | TRBD1 | . | TRBV27 | CASSPGTGPNTGELFF | TGTGCCAGCAGTCCAGGGACAGGGCCGAACACCGGGGAGCTGTTTTTT
TRBJ2-3 | TRBD1 | few | TRBV2 | CASGTATDTQYF | TGTGCCAGCGGGACAGCCACAGATACGCAGTATTTT
TRBJ2-5 | . | many | TRBV29-1 | CSVDQETQYF | TGCAGCGTTGACCAAGAGACCCAGTACTTC
TRBJ1-5 | . | . | TRBV12-5 | CASGAGSQPQHF | TGTGCTAGTGGCGCCGGGAGTCAGCCCCAGCATTTT
TRBJ2-2 | . | few | TRBV9 | CASSPDGANTGELFF | TGTGCCAGCAGCCCCGACGGCGCGAACACCGGGGAGCTGTTTTTT
TRBJ2-7 | . | few | TRBV7-9 | CASVPGLSTYEQYF | TGTGCCAGCGTTCCAGGATTATCAACCTACGAGCAGTACTTC
TRBJ1-1 | TRBD1 | . | TRBV7-2 | CASSFTPGQGNTEAFF | TGTGCCAGCAGCTTCACACCGGGACAGGGGAACACTGAAGCTTTCTTT
TRBJ1-1 | . | few | TRBV7-2 | CASSRQGRTEAFF | TGTGCCAGCAGCCGCCAGGGTCGAACTGAAGCTTTCTTT
TRBJ2-3 | . | few | TRBV6-5 | CASRRLSTDTQYF | TGTGCCAGCAGGCGACTAAGCACAGATACGCAGTATTTT
TRBJ2-1 | . | . | TRBV5-6 | CASSLPLSVNEQFF | TGTGCCAGCAGCTTACCTCTTAGCGTCAATGAGCAGTTCTTC
TRBJ2-2 | . | . | TRBV5-6 | CASSLSTGELFF | TGTGCCAGCAGCTTGAGCACCGGGGAGCTGTTTTTT
TRBJ2-1 | TRBD2 | . | TRBV9 | CASSVVAGGPGEQFF | TGTGCCAGCAGCGTAGTAGCGGGAGGGCCGGGTGAGCAGTTCTTC
TRBJ2-4 | . | few | TRBV30 | CAWSVLNGKNIQYF | TGTGCCTGGAGTGTCCTAAACGGGAAAAACATTCAGTACTTC
TRBJ1-2 | . | few | TRBV4-1 | CASSHKTTASNYGYTF | TGCGCCAGCAGCCATAAGACGACAGCGTCTAACTATGGCTACACCTTC
TRBJ1-4 | . | . | TRBV4-1 | CASSRTDTEAEKLFF | TGCGCCAGCAGCCGGACGGACACCGAGGCTGAAAAACTGTTTTTT
TRBJ1-2 | . | . | TRBV4-3 | CASSQDPAGQNYGYTF | TGCGCCAGCAGCCAAGATCCTGCGGGACAAAACTATGGCTACACCTTC
TRBJ2-7 | TRBD2 | few | TRBV10-3 | CAATATSVGEQYF | TGTGCCGCTACCGCGACTAGCGTGGGGGAGCAGTACTTC
TRBJ1-4 | . | . | TRBV27 | CASTHRGNEKLFF | TGTGCCAGTACGCATCGGGGGAATGAAAAACTGTTTTTT
TRBJ1-1 | TRBD1 | . | TRBV27 | CASSLLGTGTEAFF | TGTGCCAGCAGTTTATTAGGGACAGGGACCGAAGCTTTCTTT
TRBJ2-1 | TRBD2 | few | TRBV18 | CASSPIAGVGNEQFF | TGTGCCAGCTCACCCATAGCGGGAGTGGGCAATGAGCAGTTCTTC
TRBJ2-1 | . | . | TRBV7-2 | CASSLAGTRNEQFF | TGTGCCAGCAGCTTGGCCGGGACGAGGAATGAGCAGTTCTTC